This is a list of T cell receptor beta chains from one sample in a study of shared clonotypes between healthy human individuals. This table comes from immunoSEQ multiplex PCR, and its TCRdb copy is limited to in-frame clones, with some not included. The table shows 170,000 or so clones, with about 68% occurring only once. The material sequenced was memory CD4+ T cells sorted from blood. All receptors derive from a man between 25 and 39 years old in good health. The CDR3 runs from the conserved cysteine through the conserved F or W. Each record gives: V gene, J gene, D gene, clone size, CDR3 protein, CDR3 DNA. A D gene is named only where the DNA matches it firmly. Clone size is shown for a subset of rows, as once, few, many or a class of expanded clone.

>TRBV30|TRBJ2-5|NA|NA
CAWSVQDKYQETQYF
TGTGCCTGGAGTGTACAGGACAAGTACCAAGAGACCCAGTACTTC
>TRBV30|TRBJ2-5|NA|NA
CAWSGGETQYF
TGTGCCTGGAGTGGGGGGGAGACCCAGTACTTC
>TRBV5-6|TRBJ1-2|NA|NA
CASSFGRGAEGYTF
TGTGCCAGCAGCTTTGGTCGGGGGGCGGAGGGCTACACCTTC
>TRBV6-4|TRBJ2-3|NA|NA
CASSDSGVTQYF
TGTGCCAGCAGTGACTCGGGGGTTACGCAGTATTTT
>TRBV19|TRBJ1-2|TRBD1|few
CAADGQGNYGYTF
TGTGCCGCAGACGGACAGGGCAACTATGGCTACACCTTC
>TRBV28|TRBJ1-1|TRBD1|few
CASTETGGTEAFF
TGTGCCAGCACCGAGACAGGGGGCACTGAAGCTTTCTTT
>TRBV7-2|TRBJ2-3|NA|NA
CASSPWTDTDTQYF
TGTGCCAGCAGCCCCTGGACTGACACAGATACGCAGTATTTT
>TRBV30|TRBJ2-7|NA|NA
CAWRLQGGRNEQYF
TGTGCCTGGAGACTCCAGGGGGGGCGCAACGAGCAGTACTTC
>TRBV11-1|TRBJ2-1|NA|once
CASSFKAVRGNEQFF
TGTGCCAGCAGCTTTAAAGCAGTCCGGGGGAATGAGCAGTTCTTC
>TRBV18|TRBJ1-3|NA|NA
CASSPSDNSGNTIYF
TGTGCCAGCTCACCATCGGACAACTCTGGAAACACCATATATTTT